Each of the 22 T cell receptor beta chains below was sequenced from the same sample in a study of shared clonotypes between healthy human individuals. The method was immunoSEQ multiplex PCR; TCRdb's version includes in-frame clones alone and lacks a portion of them. This table holds roughly 2.1 million clones, under 95% found once. CD8 cells classed as naive were CD45RO-negative and positively selected for CCR7, excluding terminally differentiated effector memory CD45RA+ cells. Input material: naive CD8+ T cells from PBMCs. The receptors derive from a man aged 18 to 29 in good health. Some clones in this sample may be carry-over from other donors' samples.

The rearrangement joins TRBV27 to TRBJ2-7; 11 nucleotides line up with TRBD1. The V segment lost 5 bases and the J segment 4 bases; nucleotides outside the gene matches: 13. Germline assignment: CDR1 MNHEY and CDR2 SMNVEV (reference sequence). This CDR3 region has 17 residues. CDR3: CASSRPSGTGGWYEQYF. In DNA form, the CDR3 reads TGTGCCAGCAGTCGGCCATCCGGGACAGGGGGTTGGTACGAGCAGTACTTC.

The rearrangement uses TRBV27 and TRBJ2-4, with D possibly matching TRBD1 (6 bases). This CDR3 has 12 amino acids. The V end was cut by 10 bases, the J end by 3 bases, with 10 bases between. Germline lookup yields CDR1 MNHEY and CDR2 SMNVEV (reference sequence). DNA of the CDR3: TGTGCCACCCGGGGACACAAAAACATTCAGTACTTC. This encodes CATRGHKNIQYF.

The rearrangement links TRBV27 to TRBJ2-1; TRBD2 matches 11 bases. The CDR3 is 15 residues long. V lost 2 bases to trimming and J lost 6 bases; unmatched junction nucleotides: 3. The germline gives CDR1 MNHEY, CDR2 SMNVEV (reference sequence). The CDR3 DNA sequence: TGTGCCAGCAGTTTACTAGCGGGAGGCATCAATGAGCAGTTCTTC. Protein sequence: CASSLLAGGINEQFF.

The chain employs TRBV6-5 and TRBJ2-1; 8 nucleotides line up with TRBD1. This CDR3 has 15 amino acids. V lost 2 bases to trimming and J lost 4 bases; unmatched junction nucleotides: 4. Per the germline V gene, CDR1 is MNHEY and CDR2 is SVGAGI. The CDR3 loop reads CASSYADREYNEQFF. CDR3 DNA: TGTGCCAGCAGTTACGCGGACAGGGAATACAATGAGCAGTTCTTC.

The chain is built from TRBV9 and TRBJ2-7; maybe TRBD1 (5 bases). The CDR3 has 15 residues. Germline-derived CDR1 and CDR2 are SGDLS and YYNGEE. Trimming stripped 3 bases from V and 4 bases from J, with 17 bases between. The CDR3 spells CASSAESEGDYEQYF. The CDR3 DNA reads as TGTGCCAGCAGCGCCGAGTCAGAAGGGGATTACGAGCAGTACTTC.

J is TRBJ1-1 and V is TRBV5-4, with a possible D match to TRBD1 (6 bases). CDR1 is SGHNT and CDR2 is YYREEE in the germline V gene (reference sequence). The V end lost 1 base, the J end lost 7 bases, and 14 bases lay between the germline ends. This CDR3 comprises 14 residues. The CDR3 DNA is TGTGCCAGCAGCTTGTTGGGGGGCCGGGATGAAGCTTTCTTT. It is translated as CASSLLGGRDEAFF.

The gene calls are TRBV5-6 and TRBJ2-3; 11 nucleotides match TRBD2. V lost 0 bases and J lost 0; bases outside the gene matches: 6. CDR1 and CDR2 (germline): SGHDT, YYEEEE. The CDR3 has 18 amino acids. The CDR3 coding sequence is TGTGCCAGCAGCTTGGGGGCTAGCGGGAGGATAAGCACAGATACGCAGTATTTT. It is translated as CASSLGASGRISTDTQYF.

As concerns this clone: The sample contains more than one DNA sequence encoding this CDR3. The chain links TRBV9 to TRBJ2-7, with 8 nucleotides matching TRBD2. Trimming removed 0 bases from V and 2 bases from J; junction bases left unmatched: 1. This CDR3 is 14 amino acids long. Germline V CDR1 and CDR2: SGDLS, YYNGEE. CDR3 in DNA: TGTGCCAGCAGCGTAGGAGCGGGAGCCTACGAGCAGTACTTC. Its protein is CASSVGAGAYEQYF. Filled out from reference TRBV9 and TRBJ2-7, the complete variable domain reads DSGVTQTPKHLITATGQRVTLRCSPRSGDLSVYWYQQSLDQGLQFLIQYYNGEERAKGNILERFSAQQFPDLHSELNLSSLELGDSALYFCASSVGAGAYEQYFGPGTRLTVT.

The J gene is TRBJ2-2, the V gene TRBV28, with 8 bases lining up with TRBD1. Germline V gives CDR1 MDHEN, CDR2 SYDVKM. The length of the CDR3 is 17 residues. With V trimmed by 5 bases and J by 6 bases, 14 bases remained unmatched. CDR3 loop: CASSTFSGTGLPGELFF. The DNA of the CDR3 is TGTGCCAGCAGTACTTTTTCCGGGACAGGTTTGCCCGGGGAGCTGTTTTTT.

This clone was counted once. This sequence joins TRBV5-6 and TRBJ2-1; no reliable D call. V was shortened by 4 bases and J by 3 bases, with 17 bases between the two germline ends. This CDR3 region has 16 residues. Germline-derived CDR1 and CDR2 are SGHDT and YYEEEE. CDR3 coding DNA: TGTGCCAGCAGCGCCGGCGAGAAAAAGGGCTACAATGAGCAGTTCTTC. Translated: CASSAGEKKGYNEQFF.

The rearrangement joins TRBV27 to TRBJ2-7; 7 bases line up with TRBD2. With V trimmed by 8 bases and J by 0 bases, 4 bases remained unmatched. The germline gives CDR1 MNHEY, CDR2 SMNVEV (reference sequence). The CDR3 has 13 amino acids. The CDR3 loop reads CASGRDFSYEQYF. CDR3 sequence (DNA): TGTGCCAGCGGGAGGGACTTCTCCTACGAGCAGTACTTC.

The chain couples TRBV5-6 to TRBJ2-7, with D perhaps matching TRBD1 (6 bases). Germline loops: CDR1 SGHDT, CDR2 YYEEEE. CDR3 length equals 13 residues. The germline V and J ends were trimmed by 3 bases and 5 bases, with 12 bases remaining between them. The chain's CDR3 is CASSWGRGHEQYF. CDR3 nucleotide sequence: TGTGCCAGCAGCTGGGGCAGGGGTCACGAGCAGTACTTC. Using reference TRBV5-6 and TRBJ2-7 for the parts outside the CDR3, the full variable domain is DAGVTQSPTHLIKTRGQQVTLRCSPKSGHDTVSWYQQALGQGPQFIFQYYEEEERQRGNFPDRFSGHQFPNYSSELNVNALLLGDSALYLCASSWGRGHEQYFGPGTRLTVT.

The chain carries TRBV27 and TRBJ2-2; D uncertain. The CDR3 runs 13 residues. CDR1 is MNHEY and CDR2 is SMNVEV in the germline V gene (reference sequence). The V gene lost 6 bases and the J gene lost 7 bases, with 12 bases spanning the gap. The CDR3 loop reads CASSLHRNGELFF. The CDR3 DNA reads TGTGCCAGCAGCCTCCACAGAAACGGGGAGCTGTTTTTT.

V is TRBV7-9 and J is TRBJ2-7; 11 bases align to TRBD1. The V segment lost 3 bases and the J segment 4 bases; nucleotides outside the gene matches: 11. The length of the CDR3 is 17 residues. The germline gives CDR1 SEHNR, CDR2 FQNEAQ (reference sequence). CDR3 sequence: CASSLFLGGTGGYEQYF. The DNA for the CDR3 is TGTGCCAGCAGCTTGTTCTTAGGCGGGACAGGGGGATACGAGCAGTACTTC.

Comments on this clone: The sample has other DNA sequences that encode this CDR3 too. The V and J genes are TRBV28 and TRBJ2-2; TRBD1 matches 7 bases. The CDR3 extends over 14 amino acids. From germline, CDR1 is MDHEN and CDR2 SYDVKM. V lost 6 bases, J lost 1 base, and 2 bases stayed unmatched. CDR3 nucleotide sequence: TGTGCCAGCAGGAGACAGGGGAACACCGGGGAGCTGTTTTTT. This codes for CASRRQGNTGELFF.

This CDR3 is CASSQGGGLNQPQHF. DNA of the CDR3: TGCGCCAGCAGCCAAGGAGGAGGCTTGAATCAGCCCCAGCATTTT. This chain uses TRBV4-1 with TRBJ1-5; D is unresolved. The CDR3 consists of 15 residues. Germline V lookup: CDR1 MGHRA, CDR2 YSYEKL. V dropped 1 base and J dropped 4 bases, with 11 bases sitting between them.

The chain links TRBV15 to TRBJ2-7; 10 nucleotides agree with TRBD2. Germline V CDR1 and CDR2: LNHNV, YYDKDF (reference sequence). The CDR3 contains 15 residues. V was clipped by 5 bases and J by 6 bases; unmatched bases: 10. The CDR3 loop is CATSPSGREPGEQYF. As DNA, the CDR3 is TGTGCCACCAGCCCCAGCGGGAGGGAGCCAGGCGAGCAGTACTTC.

V is TRBV6-6 and J is TRBJ2-4; 8 bases fit TRBD1. This CDR3 is 14 amino acids long. Germline V gene data show CDR1 as MNHNY and CDR2 as SVGAGI (reference sequence). The J segment lost 4 bases and the V segment lost 5 bases, leaving 4 bases of the junction unmatched. Here the CDR3 reads CASSRRQGKNIQYF. As DNA, the CDR3 is TGTGCCAGCAGTCGACGACAGGGGAAAAACATTCAGTACTTC.

The rearrangement joins TRBV4-3 to TRBJ1-1; TRBD1 matches 7 bases. The CDR3 covers 15 residues. The V gene end was trimmed by 0 bases and the J gene end by 5 bases; junction bases not matched to a gene: 6. CDR1 is LGHNA and CDR2 is YSLEER in the germline V gene. The CDR3 region is CASSQDDRVGTEAFF. For the CDR3, the DNA is TGCGCCAGCAGCCAAGATGACAGGGTGGGGACTGAAGCTTTCTTT.

CDR3 residues: CASSASGSWNEQFF. The CDR3 DNA reads TGTGCCAGCAGCGCCAGCGGGAGTTGGAATGAGCAGTTCTTC. This chain links TRBV9 with TRBJ2-1; 8 bases map to TRBD2. J lost 7 bases, V lost 3 bases, and 6 bases had no gene match. Germline V gene sequence: CDR1 SGDLS, CDR2 YYNGEE. The CDR3 contains 14 residues.

The chain recombines TRBV15 with TRBJ2-1; 13 nucleotides line up with TRBD2. CDR3 length: 17 amino acids. From germline, CDR1 is LNHNV and CDR2 YYDKDF (reference sequence). J gave up 5 bases and V 5 bases, and 9 bases lay outside the gene matches. Here the CDR3 DNA reads TGTGCCACCAGCCGGGGACTAGCGGGAAAATCGAACAATGAGCAGTTCTTC. Its translation is CATSRGLAGKSNNEQFF.

This chain uses TRBV5-6 with TRBJ2-5; D uncertain. V lost 0 bases and J lost 5, with 5 bases in between. CDR3 length: 12 amino acids. Germline V gene data show CDR1 as SGHDT and CDR2 as YYEEEE. As DNA, the CDR3 is TGTGCCAGCAGCTTGGATGGGGAGACCCAGTACTTC. Translated, it gives CASSLDGETQYF.